The next 28 T cell receptor beta chains were all read from a single sample in a study of identical twins. TCRdb re-derived calls from the 5' RACE reads in MiXCR, one entry per CDR3 protein. Here the sample spans more than 600,000 distinct CDR3 sequences, around a sixth being singletons. This sample was also put to use in a study of T cells expressing NK-cell markers.

Sequenced input: PBMCs. These receptors all stem from a woman younger than 30 in good health.

This clonotype came up many times. The chain uses TRBV7-9 and TRBJ2-5; D uncertain. Germline CDR1 and CDR2: SEHNR and FQNEAQ (reference sequence). CDR3 size: 13 residues. V lost 1 base to trimming and J lost 5 bases, with 8 bases between them. The CDR3 sequence is CASSLVVVETQYF. CDR3 nucleotide sequence: TGTGCCAGCAGCTTAGTTGTAGTTGAGACCCAGTACTTC.

The rearrangement joins TRBV9 to TRBJ2-1; no firm D call. Trimming shortened V by 3 bases and J by 9 bases, and 13 bases separated the two germline ends. The length of the CDR3 is 13 residues. Germline V gives CDR1 SGDLS, CDR2 YYNGEE. DNA for the CDR3: TGTGCCAGCAGCGCGATTCTACTAACTGAGCAGTTCTTC. Its translation is CASSAILLTEQFF. Full variable domain (outside the CDR3, taken from reference TRBV9 and TRBJ2-1): DSGVTQTPKHLITATGQRVTLRCSPRSGDLSVYWYQQSLDQGLQFLIQYYNGEERAKGNILERFSAQQFPDLHSELNLSSLELGDSALYFCASSAILLTEQFFGPGTRLTVL.

The chain's CDR3 is CASSSRQGIGEKLFF. CDR3 nucleotides: TGTGCCAGCAGTTCTCGACAGGGGATTGGGGAAAAACTGTTTTTT. This chain connects TRBV12-3 or TRBV12-4 to TRBJ1-4; 8 bases align to TRBD1. Trimming at V came to 4 bases and at J to 8 bases, leaving 9 bases not matched to a gene. The CDR3 length is 15 residues.

This clonotype was counted between two and nine times. The rearrangement uses TRBV5-4 and TRBJ2-5; 16 positions match TRBD2. This CDR3 has 18 amino acids. Germline V gives CDR1 SGHNT, CDR2 YYREEE (reference sequence). J gave up 1 base and V 2 bases, and 5 bases lay outside the gene matches. The CDR3: CASSLGTSGRASQETQYF. Written as DNA, the CDR3 is TGTGCCAGCAGCTTAGGGACTAGCGGGAGGGCCAGCCAAGAGACCCAGTACTTC.

The chain couples TRBV4-1 to TRBJ2-1; D is tentatively TRBD1 or TRBD2 (6 bases each). Between the trimmed V and J ends, which lost 3 bases and 7 bases, there was a span of 13 bases. CDR3 size: 14 residues. The germline V gene has CDR1 MGHRA and CDR2 YSYEKL. In DNA form, the CDR3 reads TGCGCCAGCAGCCACGTCAAGGGGGGTAATGAGCAGTTCTTC. Encoded protein: CASSHVKGGNEQFF.

This clonotype was found a few times. This sequence joins TRBV6-1 and TRBJ2-7, with TRBD1 matching over 9 bases. CDR1 is MNHNS, CDR2 SASEGT, per germline. This CDR3 has 15 residues. Unmatched junction bases numbered 10, after V lost 5 bases and J lost 5 bases. The CDR3 spells CASSPASTGGHEQYF. The CDR3, as DNA: TGTGCCAGCAGTCCGGCTTCGACAGGGGGACACGAGCAGTACTTC.

J is TRBJ2-7 and V is TRBV7-9; D is perhaps TRBD1 (5 bases). Deletions cut 5 bases from V and 2 bases from J, with 13 bases between. CDR1 SEHNR and CDR2 FQNEAQ come from the germline V gene (reference sequence). The CDR3 sequence is 14 residues long. The CDR3 here is CASSGAQGTYEQYF. The CDR3 DNA reads TGTGCCAGCAGCGGGGCCCAGGGAACCTACGAGCAGTACTTC.

The chain has TRBV20-1 and TRBJ2-7; weak D call: TRBD1 (6 bases). This CDR3 is 17 amino acids long. CDR1 and CDR2 from the germline V gene are DFQATT and SNEGSKA (reference sequence). Trimming shortened V by 3 bases and J by 5 bases, and 26 bases separated the two germline ends. The CDR3 nucleotides are TGCAGTGCTAGGGATCCCAGGTCTGGCACTGGGGGCGACGAGCAGTACTTC. Translated, it gives CSARDPRSGTGGDEQYF.

This chain links TRBV7-8 with TRBJ2-3; D is perhaps TRBD2 (6 bases). This CDR3 is 16 amino acids long. V was trimmed by 6 bases and J by 2 bases, leaving 18 bases between them. Germline V CDR1 and CDR2: SGHVS, FQNEAQ. CDR3 residues: CASRLSGLTSTDTQYF. CDR3 nucleotide sequence: TGTGCCAGCAGGTTAAGCGGGCTCACGTCCACAGATACGCAGTATTTT.

The chain is built from TRBV6-1 and TRBJ1-1; the D is unclear. V lost 2 bases, J lost 8 bases, and 9 bases lay in between. In germline, CDR1 is MNHNS, CDR2 SASEGT. The CDR3 has 12 amino acids. CDR3 sequence reads: CASSELYQEAFF. The CDR3 nucleotides are TGTGCCAGCAGTGAACTTTACCAAGAAGCTTTCTTT.

The rearrangement links TRBV29-1 to TRBJ1-2; unclear D gene. In germline, CDR1 is SQVTM, CDR2 ANQGSEA. Trimming removed 7 bases from V and 3 bases from J, with 12 bases in between. This CDR3 comprises 12 residues. CDR3 sequence (DNA): TGCAGCGCCCCACGGACGGACTATGGCTACACCTTC. This sequence encodes CSAPRTDYGYTF.

The chain carries TRBV20-1 and TRBJ1-5; D gene unclear. The length of the CDR3 is 10 residues. V was pared by 0 bases and J by 12 bases, with 6 bases between. The germline V gene has CDR1 DFQATT and CDR2 SNEGSKA (reference sequence). This chain's CDR3 is CSARDGVQHF. The CDR3 DNA follows: TGCAGTGCTAGAGATGGGGTCCAGCATTTT.

The chain combines TRBV5-6 with TRBJ2-1; D unresolved. V lost 2 bases, J lost 2 bases, and 11 bases lay in between. CDR3 length equals 15 residues. Germline CDR1 reads SGHDT; CDR2 reads YYEEEE. The CDR3 region has the DNA TGTGCCAGCAGCTTTAACCTGCGGACCTACAATGAGCAGTTCTTC. Translating gives CASSFNLRTYNEQFF.

The rearrangement uses TRBV6-1 and TRBJ1-6; no reliable D call. Deletions cut 9 bases from V and 4 bases from J, with 10 bases between. Per the germline V gene, CDR1 is MNHNS and CDR2 is SASEGT. This CDR3 is 13 amino acids long. The DNA for the CDR3 is TGTGCCAGTAGGCCAGAATATAATTCACCCCTCCACTTT. This gives the protein CASRPEYNSPLHF.

J is TRBJ1-6 and V is TRBV5-1, with 7 bases identical to TRBD1. This CDR3 contains 13 residues. Germline V gene lookup returns CDR1 SGHRS and CDR2 YFSETQ. J gave up 8 bases and V 5 bases, and 4 bases lay outside the gene matches. Written as DNA, the CDR3 is TGCGCCAGCAGAGGAACAGGGGATTCACCCCTCCACTTT. Translation gives CASRGTGDSPLHF.

This clonotype was detected only a few times. V and J are TRBV6-5 and TRBJ2-7; D may match TRBD1 or TRBD2 (5 bases each). This CDR3 is 16 amino acids long. Germline CDR1 is MNHEY and CDR2 is SVGAGI. V was cut by 0 bases and J by 2 bases, with 14 bases left in between. This CDR3 reads CASSYSRFGTPYEQYF. CDR3 coding DNA: TGTGCCAGCAGTTACTCGAGGTTTGGGACCCCCTACGAGCAGTACTTC.

This clonotype was observed a few times. V and J are TRBV7-3 and TRBJ2-2; D ambiguous. The CDR3 is made up of 15 amino acids. V dropped 3 bases and J dropped 5 bases, with 13 bases sitting between them. Germline CDR1 and CDR2: SGHTA and FQGTGA. The DNA of the CDR3 is TGTGCCAGCAGCTTCTACCGTTTGAGGACCGGGGAGCTGTTTTTT. Translation gives CASSFYRLRTGELFF.

The J gene is TRBJ2-2, the V gene TRBV24-1; D is perhaps TRBD1 (5 bases). Germline values: CDR1 KGHDR, CDR2 SFDVKD. V gave up 2 bases and J gave up 4 bases, with 7 bases separating them. CDR3 length equals 14 residues. CDR3 amino acids: CATSDSGLTGELFF. The CDR3 DNA reads TGTGCCACCAGTGATTCAGGGCTCACCGGGGAGCTGTTTTTT.

The V call is TRBV19, the J call TRBJ2-7; the D is unclear. CDR3 length: 13 amino acids. V shed 4 bases and J shed 3 bases, with 10 bases lying between them. Germline V gene sequence: CDR1 LNHDA, CDR2 SQIVND (reference sequence). CDR3 bases: TGTGCCAGTAGTAAAGCCAGAAGCTACGAGCAGTACTTC. It translates to CASSKARSYEQYF.

This clonotype was recorded at least ten times. This chain joins TRBV12-3 or TRBV12-4 and TRBJ2-1; D perhaps matches TRBD2 (7 bases). The CDR3 is 15 amino acids. Trimming removed 6 bases at V and 5 bases at J, with 17 bases between. The CDR3 DNA reads TGTGCCAGCAGGCAAGAGGCGGGGGCAGACAATGAGCAGTTCTTC. This encodes CASRQEAGADNEQFF.

This clonotype was observed a few times. V and J are TRBV12-3 or TRBV12-4 and TRBJ2-1; 7 nucleotides match TRBD2. Losses at the gene ends were 2 bases for V and 7 bases for J; bases not matched to a gene: 5. CDR3 size: 14 residues. The CDR3 region is CASSLWGGGNEQFF. DNA for the CDR3: TGTGCCAGCAGTTTATGGGGGGGGGGTAATGAGCAGTTCTTC.

The chain employs TRBV18 and TRBJ2-7; no clear D gene. CDR1 is KGHSH and CDR2 is LQKENI in the germline V gene. This CDR3 has 15 amino acids. V was clipped by 0 bases and J by 3 bases, with 12 bases between them. CDR3: CASSPPEGIHYEQYF. CDR3 coding DNA: TGTGCCAGCTCACCACCGGAAGGGATCCACTACGAGCAGTACTTC. Full variable domain (remainder filled in from reference TRBV18 and TRBJ2-7): NAGVMQNPRHLVRRRGQEARLRCSPMKGHSHVYWYRQLPEEGLKFMVYLQKENIIDESGMPKERFSAEFPKEGPSILRIQQVVRGDSAAYFCASSPPEGIHYEQYFGPGTRLTVT.

V is TRBV4-3 and J is TRBJ1-1; tentatively, D is TRBD1 (5 bases). CDR3 size: 15 residues. The germline CDR1 and CDR2 sequences are LGHNA and YSLEER. Trimming shortened V by 0 bases and J by 3 bases, and 11 bases separated the two germline ends. DNA for the CDR3: TGCGCCAGCAGCCAAGAGGGTCGAGGGGACACTGAAGCTTTCTTT. It is translated as CASSQEGRGDTEAFF.

In this sample, this clonotype turned up many times. V usage is TRBV12-3 or TRBV12-4 and J usage is TRBJ1-3; 7 bases match TRBD1. V lost 3 bases and J lost 1; bases outside the gene matches: 0. The length of the CDR3 is 14 residues. CDR3 residues: CASSLTGSGNTIYF. The CDR3 DNA reads as TGTGCCAGCAGTTTGACAGGGTCTGGAAACACCATATATTTT.

This clonotype has only one observation. The genes are TRBV6-1 and TRBJ1-4; D call uncertain. This CDR3 region has 14 residues. Trimming took 2 bases from V and 2 from J, leaving 6 bases between them. Germline lookup yields CDR1 MNHNS and CDR2 SASEGT. The CDR3 protein is CASSETVTNEKLFF. CDR3 in DNA: TGTGCCAGCAGTGAAACCGTGACTAATGAAAAACTGTTTTTT.

This clonotype was found a few times. The chain has TRBV20-1 and TRBJ1-4, with D possibly TRBD1 on 5 matching bases. V was cut by 3 bases and J by 4 bases, with 18 bases left in between. The V gene's germline CDR1 is DFQATT and CDR2 SNEGSKA (reference sequence). The CDR3 has 16 amino acids. The CDR3 nucleotides read TGCAGTGCTAGCCCCTGGGGGGTGGACCTTAATGAAAAACTGTTTTTT. It codes for CSASPWGVDLNEKLFF.

The rearrangement links TRBV20-1 to TRBJ2-5; 8 bases fit TRBD2. Per germline, CDR1 DFQATT and CDR2 SNEGSKA (reference sequence). The V segment lost 5 bases and the J segment 3 bases; nucleotides outside the gene matches: 11. The CDR3 length is 15 residues. For the CDR3, the DNA is TGCAGTGCTGGACGAAGGTTCGGGGGGGAAGAGACCCAGTACTTC. It translates to CSAGRRFGGEETQYF.

This chain links TRBV28 with TRBJ2-7, with TRBD1 identical over 7 bases. The V gene's germline CDR1 is MDHEN and CDR2 SYDVKM. The CDR3 is 16 amino acids. V lost 4 bases, J lost 5 bases, and 14 bases stayed unmatched. For the CDR3, the DNA is TGTGCCAGCAGTTCCCCGGGACAGACGGGCGTCGACGAGCAGTACTTC. It codes for CASSSPGQTGVDEQYF.